A single sample gave rise to the 5 T cell receptor beta chains below, sequenced in a study of T cells in AML relapse after transplant. A modified RACE PCR on RNA, not multiplex PCR, amplified the TCR chains. MiXCR, applied by TCRdb to the PCR reads, yields one record per CDR3 protein. Of approximately 3,000 distinct CDR3 sequences in the sample, roughly 10% were seen once. The sequences come from bone marrow, either the whole sample or a sorted T cell fraction (not recorded which), collected in complete remission. Source of these receptors: a human donor who had a stem cell transplant for acute myeloid leukemia. Some of the T cells might come from the graft donor.

This clonotype is medium-sized (0.01 to 0.1%) by share. The rearrangement links TRBV5-1 to TRBJ2-5; D possibly corresponds to TRBD2 (6 bases). Looked up from germline, CDR1 is SGHRS and CDR2 is YFSETQ. The CDR3 totals 15 residues. V shed 10 bases and J shed 5 bases, with 24 bases lying between them. The CDR3 coding sequence is TGCGCCTCAACCTCACCGGGGCGGGGAGGTGAGACCCAGTACTTC. It codes for CASTSPGRGGETQYF.

The V and J genes are TRBV5-1 and TRBJ1-1, with 9 bases that match TRBD1. This CDR3 is built from 14 residues. The germline CDR1 and CDR2 sequences are SGHRS and YFSETQ. V lost 4 bases and J lost 4; bases outside the gene matches: 5. CDR3 sequence: CASSVTGGATEAFF. Here the CDR3 DNA reads TGCGCCAGCAGCGTTACAGGGGGCGCCACTGAAGCTTTCTTT. Complete variable domain (other parts from reference TRBV5-1 and TRBJ1-1): KAGVTQTPRYLIKTRGQQVTLSCSPISGHRSVSWYQQTPGQGLQFLFEYFSETQRNKGNFPGRFSGRQFSNSRSEMNVSTLELGDSALYLCASSVTGGATEAFFGQGTRLTVV.

By proportion, this clonotype is medium-sized. The chain combines TRBV11-2 with TRBJ2-1, with D tentatively TRBD2 (6 bases). This CDR3 is built from 15 residues. V dropped 1 base and J dropped 0 bases, with 7 bases sitting between them. Germline V CDR1 and CDR2: SGHAT, FQNNGV. The CDR3 protein is CASSLGGDSYNEQFF. The DNA of the CDR3 is TGTGCCAGCAGCTTAGGGGGGGACTCCTACAATGAGCAGTTCTTC.

This clonotype is deemed medium-sized. The chain uses TRBV5-6 and TRBJ2-1; D is unresolved. The CDR3 is 16 amino acids. V was cut by 2 bases and J by 1 base, with 13 bases left in between. Germline V lookup: CDR1 SGHDT, CDR2 YYEEEE. The CDR3 bases are TGTGCCAGCAGCTTACCGCTAGACCTGTCCTACAATGAGCAGTTCTTC. Encoded protein: CASSLPLDLSYNEQFF.

Concerning this clonotype itself: Just one base apart from a much larger clone, this may be a read error. As DNA, the CDR3 is TGCGCCAGCAGCCAAAGTATAACGGGGGGGTGGGGTACCGGGGAGCTGTTTTTT. This gives the protein CASSQSITGGWGTGELFF. The J gene is TRBJ2-2, the V gene TRBV4-3, with 8 bases lining up with TRBD2. The CDR3 sequence is 18 residues long. With 2 bases clipped from V and 5 bases from J, the junction kept 13 bases outside the gene matches. CDR1 is LGHNA and CDR2 is YSLEER in the germline V gene.